A single sample gave rise to the 21 T cell receptor beta chains below, sequenced in a study of human T cells and chemical hapten exposure. Unique molecular identifiers were linked by the library to individual cDNA molecules. Via MiXCR, TCRdb re-called the reads, giving one row per CDR3 protein. The profile shows 120,000 or so distinct CDR3 sequences, 6.5% to 10% of them singletons. From whole blood left unfractionated, total RNA was extracted. Sequenced input: whole blood. Receptor source: a human donor in good health. Some clones in this sample may be carry-over from other donors' samples.

The table lists this clonotype with a few counts. The chain couples TRBV12-3 or TRBV12-4 to TRBJ1-2; 8 bases align to TRBD1. The CDR3 runs 14 residues. Trimming at V came to 6 bases and at J to 6 bases, leaving 9 bases not matched to a gene. The CDR3 nucleotides are TGTGCCAGCAGAATGACAGGGGCGATCGATGGCTACACCTTC. Encoded protein: CASRMTGAIDGYTF.

This clonotype showed up just a few times. This chain links TRBV20-1 with TRBJ2-7, with D unresolved. CDR3 length: 11 residues. The germline V gene encodes CDR1 DFQATT and CDR2 SNEGSKA (reference sequence). Trimming shortened V by 0 bases and J by 3 bases, and 3 bases separated the two germline ends. In DNA form, the CDR3 reads TGCAGTGCTAGAGACCTCTACGAGCAGTACTTC. It yields the protein CSARDLYEQYF.

This clonotype was detected only a few times. The J gene is TRBJ2-7, the V gene TRBV7-9; D call uncertain. The CDR3 is 14 residues long. The germline V gene encodes CDR1 SEHNR and CDR2 FQNEAQ (reference sequence). Trimming cost V 0 bases and J 2 bases, with 8 bases left between them. The CDR3 region is CASSLAERTYEQYF. DNA for the CDR3: TGTGCCAGCAGCTTAGCGGAGAGAACCTACGAGCAGTACTTC.

The rearrangement joins TRBV11-2 to TRBJ2-5; 7 bases agree with TRBD1. Germline V lookup: CDR1 SGHAT, CDR2 FQNNGV. Germline trimming cut 1 base from V and 2 bases from J; bases unmatched to any gene: 4. The CDR3 totals 15 residues. Here the CDR3 reads CASSLGDSQQETQYF. The CDR3 DNA is TGTGCCAGCAGCTTAGGGGACAGCCAGCAAGAGACCCAGTACTTC.

The chain joins TRBV2 to TRBJ2-1; D unresolved. Germline loops: CDR1 SNHLY, CDR2 FYNNEI. This CDR3 has 14 amino acids. Trimming removed 2 bases at V and 3 bases at J, with 8 bases between. The CDR3 loop reads CASSETGSYNEQFF. The CDR3 region has the DNA TGTGCCAGCAGTGAAACTGGAAGCTACAATGAGCAGTTCTTC.

In this sample, this clonotype turned up many times. J is TRBJ2-5 and V is TRBV7-9; 13 bases are shared with TRBD2. Germline CDR1 reads SEHNR; CDR2 reads FQNEAQ (reference sequence). The CDR3 length is 16 residues. V was clipped by 5 bases and J by 3 bases; unmatched bases: 6. CDR3 protein: CASSPPGLAGEETQYF. DNA for the CDR3: TGTGCCAGCAGCCCGCCCGGACTAGCGGGAGAAGAGACCCAGTACTTC.

The sample holds a few counts of this clonotype. V and J are TRBV29-1 and TRBJ2-1; D is perhaps TRBD2 (6 bases). Trimming shortened V by 1 base and J by 7 bases, and 17 bases separated the two germline ends. Germline CDR1 is SQVTM and CDR2 is ANQGSEA. CDR3 length: 15 amino acids. The CDR3 DNA reads TGCAGCGTTGAAGGGCGGGGACCCAACCCGAATGAGCAGTTCTTC. It encodes CSVEGRGPNPNEQFF.

This clonotype was observed a few times. The rearrangement links TRBV27 to TRBJ2-5; possible D gene TRBD1, 5 bases. Germline CDR1 MNHEY, CDR2 SMNVEV (reference sequence). CDR3 length: 13 amino acids. Trimming removed 8 bases from V and 5 bases from J, with 15 bases in between. This chain's CDR3 is CASRTPLSETQYF. The CDR3 DNA is TGTGCCAGCCGGACACCTTTGTCGGAGACCCAGTACTTC.

This clonotype was seen at least ten times. The chain combines TRBV6-2 or TRBV6-3 with TRBJ1-5; perhaps TRBD1 as D (6 bases). The germline V gene has CDR1 MNHEY and CDR2 SVGEGT. The CDR3 totals 12 residues. Between the trimmed V and J ends, which lost 4 bases and 14 bases, there was a span of 15 bases. The CDR3 DNA follows: TGTGCCAGCAGTTCGCCTATGGGGGGCAAGCATTTT. As protein: CASSSPMGGKHF.

This clonotype was seen ten or more times. CDR3: CASSFGGSGNTEAFF. For the CDR3, the DNA is TGCGCCAGCAGCTTCGGGGGCTCTGGGAACACTGAAGCTTTCTTT. The V call is TRBV5-1, the J call TRBJ1-1; tentative D call: TRBD1 (6 bases). V gave up 2 bases and J gave up 1 base, with 12 bases separating them. This CDR3 region has 15 residues. Germline-derived CDR1 and CDR2 are SGHRS and YFSETQ.

This clonotype appeared a few times. The chain recombines TRBV7-9 with TRBJ2-3; no reliable D call. Germline V gives CDR1 SEHNR, CDR2 FQNEAQ (reference sequence). The V gene lost 0 bases and the J gene lost 6 bases, with 7 bases spanning the gap. This CDR3 is built from 13 residues. The CDR3 loop reads CASSLAEADTQYF. The CDR3 nucleotides read TGTGCCAGCAGCTTAGCCGAGGCCGATACGCAGTATTTT.

The rearrangement links TRBV21-1 to TRBJ2-7. TRBV21-1 is tagged as a pseudogene. The length of the CDR3 is 13 residues. The chain's CDR3 is CASSKVNPYEQYF. Here the CDR3 DNA reads TGTGCCAGCAGCAAAGTAAACCCCTACGAGCAGTACTTC.

This clonotype showed up just a few times. This chain links TRBV3-1 with TRBJ2-1; TRBD1 matches at 7 bases. The V segment lost 4 bases and the J segment 0 bases; nucleotides outside the gene matches: 3. This CDR3 is 15 amino acids long. Per germline, CDR1 LGHDT and CDR2 YNNKEL (reference sequence). The CDR3 sequence is CASSRAGGSYNEQFF. The CDR3 DNA follows: TGTGCCAGCAGCCGGGCAGGGGGCTCCTACAATGAGCAGTTCTTC.

There are a few counts of this clonotype. The chain employs TRBV7-6 and TRBJ1-5; TRBD1 matches 7 bases. The junction had 13 bases not matched to a gene; V was cut back by 3 bases and J by 5 bases. CDR3 length: 17 amino acids. CDR1 and CDR2 (germline): SGHVS, FNYEAQ. This chain's CDR3 is CASSLALRQGVDQPQHF. The CDR3 DNA reads as TGTGCCAGCAGCTTGGCCCTCCGACAGGGCGTGGATCAGCCCCAGCATTTT.

Of note for this clonotype: This could be a read error, since a much larger clone is one nucleotide away. This chain links TRBV7-2 with TRBJ1-2; a weak D match, TRBD1 (5 bases). In germline, CDR1 is SGHTA, CDR2 FQGNSA. V lost 5 bases and J lost 0, with 10 bases in between. The CDR3 covers 14 residues. This chain's CDR3 is CASSTTDTNYGYTF. As DNA, the CDR3 is TGTGCCAGCAGCACAACGGACACTAACTATGGCTACACCTTC.

V usage is TRBV7-9 and J usage is TRBJ1-2, with 12 positions matching TRBD1. V trimming: 1 base; J trimming: 3 bases; junction bases outside the gene matches: 6. Germline V lookup: CDR1 SEHNR, CDR2 FQNEAQ (reference sequence). The CDR3 is made up of 17 amino acids. The CDR3 sequence is CASSLVRDRGRHYGYTF. CDR3 DNA sequence: TGTGCCAGCAGCTTAGTAAGGGACAGGGGGCGTCACTATGGCTACACCTTC.

This clonotype was seen more than once but under ten times. The gene calls are TRBV28 and TRBJ2-1; 8 bases match TRBD1. V trimming: 6 bases; J trimming: 7 bases; junction bases outside the gene matches: 11. The CDR3 consists of 15 residues. Germline CDR1 MDHEN, CDR2 SYDVKM. The CDR3 nucleotides are TGTGCCAGCAGCTCAATCCCGGACAGGGCTAATGAGCAGTTCTTC. This sequence encodes CASSSIPDRANEQFF.

This clonotype was seen only a few times. The chain has TRBV12-3 or TRBV12-4 and TRBJ2-7, with D uncertain. CDR3 length: 13 amino acids. Trimming removed 4 bases from V and 5 bases from J, with 12 bases in between. The chain's CDR3 is CASSSQSGDEQYF. DNA for the CDR3: TGTGCCAGCAGTTCCCAATCTGGGGACGAGCAGTACTTC.

This clonotype was counted ten times or more. The chain employs TRBV4-2 and TRBJ2-1; D might be TRBD1 (7 bases). The V and J ends lost 0 bases and 8 bases respectively, with 11 bases between them. The CDR3 spans 14 residues. Germline values: CDR1 LGHNA, CDR2 YNFKEQ. In nucleotides, the CDR3 is TGTGCCAGCAGCCAAGAGGAGGGGGCGGATGAGCAGTTCTTC. It translates to CASSQEEGADEQFF.

This clonotype turned up a few times. The V gene is TRBV27, the J gene TRBJ2-5; D may match TRBD1 or TRBD2 (5 bases each). V was pared by 5 bases and J by 2 bases, with 9 bases between. Germline CDR1 MNHEY, CDR2 SMNVEV (reference sequence). This CDR3 is built from 13 residues. The CDR3 region has the DNA TGTGCCAGCAGTACTGGGGGACAAGAGACCCAGTACTTC. Encoded protein: CASSTGGQETQYF.

This clonotype was counted at least ten times. The V and J genes are TRBV5-1 and TRBJ1-1; perhaps TRBD1 as D (6 bases). V was cut by 1 base and J by 0 bases, with 16 bases left in between. Germline loops: CDR1 SGHRS, CDR2 YFSETQ. The CDR3 spans 17 residues. CDR3 coding DNA: TGCGCCAGCAGCTTGACTATTCAGGGGCCCATGAACACTGAAGCTTTCTTT. It specifies CASSLTIQGPMNTEAFF.